This passage covers 11 T cell receptor beta chains from one sample sequenced in a study of blood T cell repertoires in COVID-19. Assay: immunoSEQ multiplex PCR; the TCRdb copy retains only in-frame clones and omits some. Of 200,000 to 250,000 clones in the sample, around 90% were seen once. The sequencing sample was made of peripheral blood. All receptors derive from a man in his 60s who had recovered from COVID-19.

DNA of the CDR3: TGTGCCAGCAGTCCAGACAGGGCCAGAAACACTGAAGCTTTCTTT. Protein sequence: CASSPDRARNTEAFF. V and J are TRBV6-5 and TRBJ1-1; 7 nucleotides align to TRBD1. Germline CDR1 reads MNHEY; CDR2 reads SVGAGI. With 5 bases clipped from V and 2 bases from J, the junction kept 8 bases outside the gene matches. CDR3 size: 15 residues.

The chain has TRBV18 and TRBJ2-2, with 11 bases fitting TRBD1. Germline V CDR1 and CDR2: KGHSH, LQKENI. The CDR3 extends over 20 amino acids. V shed 4 bases and J 8 bases; nucleotides not matched to a gene: 21. The CDR3 sequence is CASSLPVIRTGGIPSGELFF. The DNA of the CDR3 is TGTGCCAGCTCACTTCCCGTTATACGGACAGGGGGCATCCCGTCTGGGGAGCTGTTTTTT.

This chain joins TRBV10-2 and TRBJ1-5, with TRBD1 matching 8 bases. The V segment lost 4 bases and the J segment 5 bases; nucleotides outside the gene matches: 16. This CDR3 region has 18 residues. The germline CDR1 and CDR2 sequences are WSHSY and SAAADI. As DNA, the CDR3 is TGCGCCAGCAGTGCACTCCAGGGGGCGAACTCAATTGATCAGCCCCAGCATTTT. Its translation is CASSALQGANSIDQPQHF.

This rearrangement joins TRBV5-1 to TRBJ2-3; 7 bases map to TRBD2. Germline V gene data show CDR1 as SGHRS and CDR2 as YFSETQ. This CDR3 region has 15 residues. The V and J ends lost 7 bases and 2 bases, in that order; junction bases with no gene match: 10. CDR3 residues: CASSPAGVTTDTQYF. CDR3 nucleotide sequence: TGCGCCAGCTCCCCGGCGGGGGTTACCACAGATACGCAGTATTTT.

The chain links TRBV7-3 to TRBJ2-3, with D perhaps TRBD2 (5 bases). The CDR3 loop spans 16 amino acids. CDR1 and CDR2 from the germline V gene are SGHTA and FQGTGA. Trimming stripped 0 bases from V and 0 bases from J, with 10 bases between. The chain's CDR3 is CASSLTEASSTDTQYF. In DNA form, the CDR3 reads TGTGCCAGCAGCTTAACGGAGGCCAGTAGCACAGATACGCAGTATTTT.

The chain recombines TRBV4-3 with TRBJ2-1, with 13 bases lining up with TRBD2. V was clipped by 0 bases and J by 8 bases; unmatched bases: 7. The CDR3 is 17 amino acids. Germline lookup yields CDR1 LGHNA and CDR2 YSLEER. The CDR3 sequence is CASSQEAGLAGVYEQFF. In DNA form, the CDR3 reads TGCGCCAGCAGCCAAGAGGCAGGACTAGCGGGAGTTTATGAGCAGTTCTTC.

V and J are TRBV5-5 and TRBJ1-2; 9 bases line up with TRBD1. The germline CDR1 and CDR2 sequences are SGHKS and YYEKEE (reference sequence). V lost 1 base and J lost 3; bases outside the gene matches: 1. The CDR3 spans 14 residues. The CDR3 reads CASSLRTGDYGYTF. The CDR3 DNA reads as TGTGCCAGCAGCTTGAGGACAGGGGACTATGGCTACACCTTC.

The chain employs TRBV24-1 and TRBJ2-3, with D unclear. The CDR3 is 13 amino acids. The germline V gene has CDR1 KGHDR and CDR2 SFDVKD. The V and J ends lost 9 bases and 1 base respectively, with 10 bases between them. CDR3 loop: CATAADGTDTQYF. In nucleotides, the CDR3 is TGTGCCACCGCTGCGGATGGCACAGATACGCAGTATTTT.

The count of this clone is one. The genes are TRBV11-1 and TRBJ2-3, with 9 positions matching TRBD2. CDR1 and CDR2 (germline): SGHAT, FQDESV (reference sequence). Unmatched junction bases numbered 5, after V lost 6 bases and J lost 7 bases. The CDR3 length is 13 residues. The CDR3 loop is CASSPSGTNTQYF. DNA for the CDR3: TGTGCCAGCAGTCCTAGCGGGACGAATACGCAGTATTTT. Looking up the rest from reference TRBV11-1 and TRBJ2-3 gives the full variable domain: EAEVAQSPRYKITEKSQAVAFWCDPISGHATLYWYRQILGQGPELLVQFQDESVVDDSQLPKDRFSAERLKGVDSTLKIQPAELGDSAMYLCASSPSGTNTQYFGPGTRLTVL.

In its sample, this clone was seen once. CDR3 DNA: TGTGCCAGCAGTGAAGCGTCTAGCACGTATACGCAGTATTTT. As protein: CASSEASSTYTQYF. The J gene is TRBJ2-3, the V gene TRBV6-1; D perhaps matches TRBD2 (5 bases). The CDR3 runs 14 residues. Trimming removed 0 bases at V and 7 bases at J, with 11 bases between. Germline CDR1 and CDR2: MNHNS and SASEGT.

In this sample, this clone turned up a few times. The rearrangement uses TRBV30 and TRBJ1-5, with a weak D call TRBD1 (5 bases). Germline V gene lookup returns CDR1 GTSNPN and CDR2 SVGIG (reference sequence). Trimming removed 4 bases at V and 2 bases at J, with 9 bases between. CDR3 length: 13 residues. CDR3 loop: CAWTTGGNQPQHF. The CDR3 DNA reads TGTGCCTGGACGACGGGGGGCAATCAGCCCCAGCATTTT. The full variable domain, rest sourced from reference TRBV30 and TRBJ1-5, is SQTIHQWPATLVQPVGSPLSLECTVEGTSNPNLYWYRQAAGRGLQLLFYSVGIGQISSEVPQNLSASRPQDRQFILSSKKLLLSDSGFYLCAWTTGGNQPQHFGDGTRLSIL.